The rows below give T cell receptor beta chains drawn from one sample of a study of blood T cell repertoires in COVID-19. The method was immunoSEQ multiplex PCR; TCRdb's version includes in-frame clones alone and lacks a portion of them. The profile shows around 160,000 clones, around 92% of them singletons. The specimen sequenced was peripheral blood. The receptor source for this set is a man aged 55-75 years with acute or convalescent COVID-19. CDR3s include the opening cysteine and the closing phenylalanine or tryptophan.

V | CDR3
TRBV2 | CARRLGSSYNEQFF
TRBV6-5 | CASSYSEVTVEAFF
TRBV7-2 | CASSKGHRGETQYF
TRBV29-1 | CSAGQGGSKNIQYF
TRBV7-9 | CASSPRDRAAYEQYF
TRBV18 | CASSPKADFPGTGELFF
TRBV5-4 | CASSLMAGGNQPQHF
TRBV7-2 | CASSSGRAYNEQFF
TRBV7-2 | CASSLYKSGLSTDTQYF
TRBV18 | CASSPPGLTNYGYTF
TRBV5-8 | CASSFVPYLSPLHF
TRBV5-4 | CASSPGSPGVNEKLFF
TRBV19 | CASSSWTDRKDYGYTF
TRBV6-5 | CASSYGQGTNYGYTF
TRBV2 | CARSHDSNQPQHF
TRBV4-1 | CASSQGQGASSGNTIYF
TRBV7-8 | CASSPDSLNREAFF
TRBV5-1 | CASSLSSGANTGELFF
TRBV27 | CASKPLRDTQYF
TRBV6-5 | CASSWDRDYEQYF
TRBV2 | CAGSRDRGSFF
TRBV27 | CASSQTGSGNTIYF
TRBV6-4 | CASSQLAGGQYEQFF
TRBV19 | CASSIRTGWQFF
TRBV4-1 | CASSQASAGMNTEAFF
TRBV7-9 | CASSSPLAVTNTGELFF
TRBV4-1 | CASSTGLAGGWGNIQYF
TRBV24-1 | CATSDFGAGRYEQYF
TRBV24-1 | CATSESGQRRYEQYF
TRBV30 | CAWNTVDYGYTF
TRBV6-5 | CASSSSGGANTGELFF
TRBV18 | CASSADRGTEAFF
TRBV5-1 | CASSLRGNGNTIYF
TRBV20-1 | CSASKGVSKALEQYF
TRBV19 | CASSDRDRPRSTYEQYF
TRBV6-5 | CASRRQGDNYGYTF
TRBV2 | CASSELGLAGIRYNEQFF
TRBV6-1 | CASSDQGQGNYGYTF
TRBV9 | CASSVSTGSGEKLFF
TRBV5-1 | CASSSQGDEQYF
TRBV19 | CASSIVARGTENYGYTF
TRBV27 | CASSWGTGVGYTF
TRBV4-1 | CASSLLAGGPDEQFF
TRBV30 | CAWSLRGNSPLHF
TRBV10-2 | CASSVAGRTDTQYF
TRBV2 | CASSEALLRDTEAFF